This T cell receptor beta chain was retrieved from a study of CD8+ T cells in alopecia areata. Study-level information: Tofacitinib continued for 6 to 18 months and was then withheld for 6 months. Findings and limits, study-wide: Clonality exceeded that of normal scalp in lesional scalp, most notably in alopecia totalis/universalis. In scalp samples, resident alphabeta T cells of normal skin are also sequenced.

This clone has only a few counts. The antigen is unknown. As the sequencing template, cDNA was produced by extracting RNA and reverse transcribing it. Only in-frame clones appear in the TCRdb table, and some are missing; sequencing was by immunoSEQ multiplex PCR. The profile covers some 180,000 clones, with almost 65% appearing a single time and around 1.6% taken by the ten largest. CDR3 length: 16 amino acids. Trimming took off 5 bases at V and 8 bases at J, with 19 bases between the two ends. Germline CDR1 is SEHNR and CDR2 is FQNEAQ (reference sequence). This chain links TRBV7-9 with TRBJ1-6, with D possibly matching TRBD1 (5 bases). Material: CD4+ T cells sorted from blood, obtained at week 0. The clonotype comes from a human donor with alopecia areata. The CDR3 DNA sequence: TGTGCCAGCAGCCTAGGAGGGAGTCGCAGGGATTCACCCCTCCACTTT. Amino acid sequence: CASSLGGSRRDSPLHF.